This section outlines one TCR beta chain sequence together with its context. Germline loops: CDR1 SGHAT, CDR2 FQNNGV. Trimming removed 3 bases from V and 7 bases from J; junction bases left unmatched: 11. This CDR3 has 17 amino acids. The data originate from a study of T cell responses to AZD1222 COVID-19 vaccine. Only in-frame clones appear in the TCRdb table, and some are missing; sequencing was by immunoSEQ multiplex PCR. Among 90,000 to 150,000 clones listed, 70% to 90% were seen once. The rearrangement joins TRBV11-2 to TRBJ2-1; 11 bases agree with TRBD2. This TCR was recovered from an adult in good health. Sequences were derived from peripheral blood, sampled on day 0 of AZD1222 vaccination. CDR3 protein: CASSFLIAGGRDNEQFF. CDR3 DNA sequence: TGTGCCAGCAGCTTTTTAATAGCGGGGGGGCGGGATAATGAGCAGTTCTTC.